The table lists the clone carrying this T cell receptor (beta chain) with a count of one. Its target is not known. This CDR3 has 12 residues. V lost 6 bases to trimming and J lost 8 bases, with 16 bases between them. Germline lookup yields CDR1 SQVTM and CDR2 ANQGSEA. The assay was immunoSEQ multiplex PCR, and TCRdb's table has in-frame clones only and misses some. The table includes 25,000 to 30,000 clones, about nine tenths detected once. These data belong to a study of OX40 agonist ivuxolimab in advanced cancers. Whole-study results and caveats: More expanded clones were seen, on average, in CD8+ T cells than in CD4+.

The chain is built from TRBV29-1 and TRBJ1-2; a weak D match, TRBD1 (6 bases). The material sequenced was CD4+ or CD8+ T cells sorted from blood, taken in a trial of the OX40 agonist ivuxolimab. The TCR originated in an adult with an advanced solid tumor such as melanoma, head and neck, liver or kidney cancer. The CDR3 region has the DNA TGCAGCGTCGAATCCCGGACAGTAGGCTACACCTTC. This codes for CSVESRTVGYTF.